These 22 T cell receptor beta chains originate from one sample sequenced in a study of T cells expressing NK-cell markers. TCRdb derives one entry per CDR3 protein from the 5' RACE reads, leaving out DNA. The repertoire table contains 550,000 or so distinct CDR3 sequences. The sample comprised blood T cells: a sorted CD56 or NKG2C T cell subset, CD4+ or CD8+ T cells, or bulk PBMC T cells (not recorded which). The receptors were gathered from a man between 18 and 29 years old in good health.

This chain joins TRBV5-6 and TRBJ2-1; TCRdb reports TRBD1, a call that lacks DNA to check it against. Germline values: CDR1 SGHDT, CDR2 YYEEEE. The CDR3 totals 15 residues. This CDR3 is CASTLQGLAYNEQFF.

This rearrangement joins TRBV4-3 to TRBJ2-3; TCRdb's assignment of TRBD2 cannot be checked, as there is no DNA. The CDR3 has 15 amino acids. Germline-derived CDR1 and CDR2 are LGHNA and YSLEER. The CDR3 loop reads CASSQAGLDTDTQYF.

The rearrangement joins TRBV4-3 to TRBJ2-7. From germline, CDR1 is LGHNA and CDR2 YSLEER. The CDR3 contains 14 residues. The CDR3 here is CASSQDLKTYEQYF.

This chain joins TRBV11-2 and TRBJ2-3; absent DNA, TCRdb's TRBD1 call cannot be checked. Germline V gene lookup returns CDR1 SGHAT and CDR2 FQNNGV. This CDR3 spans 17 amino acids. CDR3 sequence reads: CASSLDLRDRGTDTQYF.

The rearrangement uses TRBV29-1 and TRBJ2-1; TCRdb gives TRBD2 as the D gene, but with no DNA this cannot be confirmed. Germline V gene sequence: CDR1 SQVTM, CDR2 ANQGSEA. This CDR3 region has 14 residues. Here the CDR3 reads CSVELLAGTNEQFF.

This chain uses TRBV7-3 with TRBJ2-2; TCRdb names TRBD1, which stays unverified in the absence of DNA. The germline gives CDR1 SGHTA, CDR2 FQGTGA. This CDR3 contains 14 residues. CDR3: CASSPGQLTGELFF.

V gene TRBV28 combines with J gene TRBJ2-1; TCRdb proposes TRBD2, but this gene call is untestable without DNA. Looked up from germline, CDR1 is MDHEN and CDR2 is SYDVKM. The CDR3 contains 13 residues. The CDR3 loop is CASSSETRGEQFF.

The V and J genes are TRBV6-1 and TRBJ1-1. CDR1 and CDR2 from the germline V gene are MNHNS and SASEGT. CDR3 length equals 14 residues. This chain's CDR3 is CASGKGRMNTEAFF.

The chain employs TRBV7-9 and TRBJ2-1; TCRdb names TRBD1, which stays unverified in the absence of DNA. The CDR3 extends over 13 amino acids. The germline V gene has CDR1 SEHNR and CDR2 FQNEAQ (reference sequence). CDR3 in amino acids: CASSLTDRGSQFF. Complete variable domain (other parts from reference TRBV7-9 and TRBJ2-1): DTGVSQNPRHKITKRGQNVTFRCDPISEHNRLYWYRQTLGQGPEFLTYFQNEAQLEKSRLLSDRFSAERPKGSFSTLEIQRTEQGDSAMYLCASSLTDRGSQFFGPGTRLTVL.

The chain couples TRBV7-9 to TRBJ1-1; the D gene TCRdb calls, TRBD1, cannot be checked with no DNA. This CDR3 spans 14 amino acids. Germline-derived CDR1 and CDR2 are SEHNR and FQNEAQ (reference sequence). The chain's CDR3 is CASRQGQLNTEAFF.

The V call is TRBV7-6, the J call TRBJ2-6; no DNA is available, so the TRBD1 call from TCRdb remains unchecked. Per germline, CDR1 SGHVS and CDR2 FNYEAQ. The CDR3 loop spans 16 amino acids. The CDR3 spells CASSLNTGAGANVLTF.

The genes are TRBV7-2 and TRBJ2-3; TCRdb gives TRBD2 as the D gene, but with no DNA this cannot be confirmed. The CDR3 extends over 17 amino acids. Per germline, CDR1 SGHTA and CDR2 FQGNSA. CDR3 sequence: CASSPLAGMWVADTQYF.

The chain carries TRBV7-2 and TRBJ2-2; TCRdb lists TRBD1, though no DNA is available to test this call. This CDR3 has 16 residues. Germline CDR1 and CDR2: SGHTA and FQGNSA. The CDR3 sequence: CASTNVGTANTGELFF.

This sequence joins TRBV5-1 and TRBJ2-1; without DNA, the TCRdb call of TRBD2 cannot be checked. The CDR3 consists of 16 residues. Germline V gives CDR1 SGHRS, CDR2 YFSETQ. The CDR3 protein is CASRPRLAGGYNEQFF.

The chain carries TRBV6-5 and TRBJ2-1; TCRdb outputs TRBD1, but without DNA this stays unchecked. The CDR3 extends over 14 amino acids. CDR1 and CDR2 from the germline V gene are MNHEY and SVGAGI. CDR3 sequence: CASNNRGSYNEQFF.

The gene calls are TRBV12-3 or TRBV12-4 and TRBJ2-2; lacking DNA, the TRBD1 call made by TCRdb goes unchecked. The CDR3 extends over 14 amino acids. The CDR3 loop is CASRGTAYTGELFF.

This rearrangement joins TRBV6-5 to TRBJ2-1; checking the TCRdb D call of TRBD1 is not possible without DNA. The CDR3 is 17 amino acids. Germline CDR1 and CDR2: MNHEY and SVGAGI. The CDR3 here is CASSYLVLGGSGAEQFF.

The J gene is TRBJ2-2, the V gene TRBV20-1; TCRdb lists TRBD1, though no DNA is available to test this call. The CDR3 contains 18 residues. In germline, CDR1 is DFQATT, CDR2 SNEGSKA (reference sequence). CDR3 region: CSARDWGGGKGNTGELFF.

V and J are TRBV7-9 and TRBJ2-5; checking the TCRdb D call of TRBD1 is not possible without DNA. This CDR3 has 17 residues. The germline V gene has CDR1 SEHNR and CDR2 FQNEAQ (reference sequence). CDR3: CASSLGTGTLLAETQYF.

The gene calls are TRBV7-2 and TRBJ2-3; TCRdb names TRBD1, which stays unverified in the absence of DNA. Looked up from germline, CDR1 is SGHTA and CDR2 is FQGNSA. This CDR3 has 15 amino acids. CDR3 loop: CASSFKGASTDTQYF.

This chain's CDR3 is CASRRGQGDEKLFF. This sequence joins TRBV12-3 or TRBV12-4 and TRBJ1-4; absent DNA, TCRdb's TRBD1 call cannot be checked. The CDR3 has 14 residues.

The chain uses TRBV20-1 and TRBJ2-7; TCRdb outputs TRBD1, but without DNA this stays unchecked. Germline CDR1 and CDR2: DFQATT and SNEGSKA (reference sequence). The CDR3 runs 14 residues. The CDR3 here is CSATGQSGTYEQYF.